This TCR beta chain was documented in a study of early T cells in non-severe SARS-CoV-2 infection. The sample holds many counts of this clonotype. Individual cDNA molecules received unique molecular identifiers during library preparation. TCRdb recomputed calls from the 5' RACE reads with MiXCR, one row per CDR3 protein. This sample carries about 28,000 distinct CDR3 sequences, 3.5% to 5.5% of them seen once, and the ten largest clones take approximately 6%. Deletions cut 0 bases from V and 4 bases from J, with 13 bases between. This CDR3 spans 15 amino acids. Germline CDR1 is SGDLS and CDR2 is YYNGEE.

The rearrangement uses TRBV9 and TRBJ1-1, with D unresolved. This clonotype was sampled from an adult who was a healthcare worker with PCR-confirmed SARS-CoV-2 infection or an uninfected control (not recorded which). Here the sequenced sample was whole blood, taken at baseline. The CDR3 is CASSVGALGSTEAFF. DNA for the CDR3: TGTGCCAGCAGCGTAGGGGCGCTCGGGTCCACTGAAGCTTTCTTT.